The 9 T cell receptor beta chains presented below share a single source sample, sequenced in a study of shared clonotypes between healthy human individuals. Assay used: immunoSEQ multiplex PCR; TCRdb lists only in-frame clones, some missing. This repertoire shows fewer than 600,000 clones, around 78% found once; its top ten account for around 12%. The sequencing sample was made of PBMCs. The receptors shown here come from a middle-aged woman in good health. Some clones in this sample may be carry-over from other donors' samples.

The chain carries TRBV6-5 and TRBJ1-3, with 7 bases that match TRBD1. The CDR3 has 14 amino acids. V dropped 4 bases and J dropped 1; count of bases not matched to a gene: 1. CDR1 is MNHEY, CDR2 SVGAGI, per germline. The CDR3 spells CASSSGQSGNTIYF. The CDR3 region has the DNA TGTGCCAGCAGTTCGGGACAGTCTGGAAACACCATATATTTT.

This sequence joins TRBV18 and TRBJ2-5; D possibly corresponds to TRBD2 (5 bases). V was trimmed by 2 bases and J by 5 bases, leaving 12 bases between them. CDR1 and CDR2 from the germline V gene are KGHSH and LQKENI. The CDR3 covers 14 residues. The CDR3 DNA follows: TGTGCCAGCTCACCAGGTGGGAGTAGCGAGACCCAGTACTTC. Protein product: CASSPGGSSETQYF.

J is TRBJ2-2 and V is TRBV2, with 7 bases aligning to TRBD1. The CDR3 is 16 residues long. V was clipped by 5 bases and J by 1 base; unmatched bases: 7. Germline CDR1 SNHLY, CDR2 FYNNEI. The CDR3 here is CASSWTGNVNTGELFF. In nucleotides, the CDR3 is TGTGCCAGCAGTTGGACAGGAAATGTGAACACCGGGGAGCTGTTTTTT.

The chain uses TRBV18 and TRBJ2-1, with D unresolved. Germline values: CDR1 KGHSH, CDR2 LQKENI. The CDR3 totals 16 residues. Trimming shortened V by 2 bases and J by 7 bases, and 18 bases separated the two germline ends. CDR3 in amino acids: CASSPGDTRRLNEQFF. As DNA, the CDR3 is TGTGCCAGCTCACCAGGTGACACCCGAAGGTTGAATGAGCAGTTCTTC. Full variable domain (outside the CDR3, taken from reference TRBV18 and TRBJ2-1): NAGVMQNPRHLVRRRGQEARLRCSPMKGHSHVYWYRQLPEEGLKFMVYLQKENIIDESGMPKERFSAEFPKEGPSILRIQQVVRGDSAAYFCASSPGDTRRLNEQFFGPGTRLTVL.

This chain's CDR3 is CATKEGAVGYTF. The CDR3 region has the DNA TGTGCCACCAAGGAGGGGGCGGTCGGCTACACCTTC. The chain couples TRBV2 to TRBJ1-2, with 7 positions matching TRBD1. The CDR3 totals 12 residues. With V trimmed by 10 bases and J by 8 bases, 10 bases remained unmatched. CDR1 is SNHLY and CDR2 is FYNNEI in the germline V gene.

This clone was detected only once. This sequence joins TRBV7-8 and TRBJ2-5, with 9 bases matching TRBD2. The CDR3 contains 15 residues. Germline V gene sequence: CDR1 SGHVS, CDR2 FQNEAQ. Trimming removed 5 bases from V and 5 bases from J; junction bases left unmatched: 9. CDR3 in amino acids: CASSPFGTSRETQYF. DNA of the CDR3: TGTGCCAGCAGCCCATTTGGGACTAGCCGGGAGACCCAGTACTTC.

The chain links TRBV5-1 to TRBJ2-1; 10 bases are shared with TRBD1. Germline V gene lookup returns CDR1 SGHRS and CDR2 YFSETQ. The CDR3 has 15 residues. J was trimmed by 3 bases and V by 4 bases; bases with no gene match: 4. The CDR3 DNA is TGCGCCAGCAGCAAAGGACAGGGGGGCTACAATGAGCAGTTCTTC. Protein product: CASSKGQGGYNEQFF.

CDR3 amino acids: CASRLGREKLFF. The CDR3 bases are TGTGCCAGCAGACTCGGAAGGGAAAAACTGTTTTTT. The rearrangement joins TRBV2 to TRBJ1-4; D remains unclear. V was cut by 6 bases and J by 8 bases, with 10 bases left in between. CDR1 and CDR2 from the germline V gene are SNHLY and FYNNEI. The CDR3 length is 12 residues.

Ten or more counts support this clone. The genes are TRBV9 and TRBJ2-2, with TRBD2 identical over 7 bases. Germline CDR1 reads SGDLS; CDR2 reads YYNGEE. This CDR3 has 13 residues. V trimming: 6 bases; J trimming: 5 bases; junction bases outside the gene matches: 4. The CDR3 here is CASTLAGTGELFF. The CDR3 DNA follows: TGTGCCAGCACATTAGCGGGTACCGGGGAGCTGTTTTTT.